The 30 T cell receptor beta chains listed next were all sequenced from one sample in a study of blood T cell repertoires in COVID-19 (dated by TCRdb to 2019 to 2021). The library was made by the immunoSEQ multiplex PCR assay. TCRdb re-hosts the immuneACCESS table, in-frame sequences only. Its copies lack some clones; in the studies checked, an unresolved V gene accounts for under half of them, and the cause for the rest is not known. The sample includes 85,000 to 95,000 clones, with roughly 87% observed a single time. In total, the top ten clones hold less than 6.5% of the sample. Sequenced: peripheral blood. All receptors derive from a woman aged 80 or older with active COVID-19.

This clone was found once. This chain uses TRBV7-6 with TRBJ2-7; perhaps TRBD1 as D (5 bases). Germline assignment: CDR1 SGHVS and CDR2 FNYEAQ. V lost 1 base to trimming and J lost 3 bases, with 10 bases between them. CDR3 length: 14 residues. CDR3 in amino acids: CASSLDRGGYEQYF. CDR3 DNA: TGTGCCAGCAGCTTAGATAGGGGCGGCTACGAGCAGTACTTC.

The CDR3 protein is CASSLASVQETQYF. For the CDR3, the DNA is TGCGCCAGCAGCTTGGCAAGCGTTCAAGAGACCCAGTACTTC. This sequence joins TRBV5-1 and TRBJ2-5; D unresolved. CDR1 is SGHRS, CDR2 YFSETQ, per germline. CDR3 length: 14 amino acids. V was shortened by 0 bases and J by 2 bases, with 8 bases between the two germline ends.

This sequence joins TRBV7-3 and TRBJ2-2; perhaps TRBD1 as D (5 bases). The CDR3 consists of 13 residues. Trimming stripped 8 bases from V and 2 bases from J, with 9 bases between. CDR1 and CDR2 (germline): SGHTA, FQGTGA. CDR3 sequence reads: CASSTANTGELFF. The CDR3 region has the DNA TGTGCCAGCTCGACAGCTAACACCGGGGAGCTGTTTTTT. The full variable domain, rest sourced from reference TRBV7-3 and TRBJ2-2, is GAGVSQTPSNKVTEKGKYVELRCDPISGHTALYWYRQSLGQGPEFLIYFQGTGAADDSGLPNDRFFAVRPEGSVSTLKIQRTERGDSAVYLCASSTANTGELFFGEGSRLTVL.

V gene TRBV28 combines with J gene TRBJ1-4; 9 nucleotides agree with TRBD1. The V and J ends lost 5 bases and 5 bases, in that order; junction bases with no gene match: 9. Germline loops: CDR1 MDHEN, CDR2 SYDVKM. The CDR3 is 16 amino acids. CDR3 sequence reads: CASSLTGTGKNEKLFF. The DNA of the CDR3 is TGTGCCAGCAGTCTCACCGGGACAGGGAAGAATGAAAAACTGTTTTTT.

This clone has just a few counts. J is TRBJ2-2 and V is TRBV6-1; D is undetermined. Trimming pared 2 bases from V and 7 bases from J, leaving 14 bases between. The germline CDR1 and CDR2 sequences are MNHNS and SASEGT. This CDR3 contains 15 residues. The CDR3 coding sequence is TGTGCCAGCAGTGAAACTGGGCAGTTTATCGGGGAGCTGTTTTTT. It codes for CASSETGQFIGELFF.

The V and J genes are TRBV6-5 and TRBJ2-1; 8 bases match TRBD2. The CDR3 extends over 15 amino acids. CDR1 is MNHEY, CDR2 SVGAGI, per germline. With 2 bases clipped from V and 4 bases from J, the junction kept 4 bases outside the gene matches. CDR3 bases: TGTGCCAGCAGTTACGCGGGAGGAGGGTACAATGAGCAGTTCTTC. This translates into CASSYAGGGYNEQFF.

The chain employs TRBV28 and TRBJ2-7; 10 bases align to TRBD2. Per the germline V gene, CDR1 is MDHEN and CDR2 is SYDVKM. CDR3 size: 16 residues. J was trimmed by 1 base and V by 7 bases; bases with no gene match: 10. As DNA, the CDR3 is TGTGCCAGCACCTACAAAGCGGGAGGGGGTTCCTACGAGCAGTACTTC. Translation: CASTYKAGGGSYEQYF.

The V gene is TRBV2, the J gene TRBJ1-1, with D unclear. CDR1 and CDR2 from the germline V gene are SNHLY and FYNNEI. The CDR3 length is 14 residues. The ends were cut back, 6 bases at V and 5 bases at J, with 16 bases in the middle. CDR3 loop: CASRERLSRTEAFF. The CDR3 DNA is TGTGCCAGCAGAGAGAGACTATCCAGGACTGAAGCTTTCTTT.

The V call is TRBV4-2, the J call TRBJ2-2; TRBD1 matches 8 bases. The CDR3 extends over 16 amino acids. Germline V gene sequence: CDR1 LGHNA, CDR2 YNFKEQ. With V trimmed by 4 bases and J by 4 bases, 8 bases remained unmatched. This CDR3 is CASSLQGALGTGELFF. The CDR3 coding sequence is TGTGCCAGCAGCCTCCAGGGGGCGTTGGGCACCGGGGAGCTGTTTTTT.

This sequence joins TRBV25-1 and TRBJ2-4; 7 bases map to TRBD2. J was trimmed by 0 bases and V by 2 bases; bases with no gene match: 7. CDR1 and CDR2 (germline): MGHDK, SYGVNS. This CDR3 is 17 amino acids long. The CDR3 loop is CASSEGGGTLAKNIQYF. CDR3 nucleotide sequence: TGTGCCAGCAGTGAAGGGGGGGGAACCCTAGCCAAAAACATTCAGTACTTC.

The chain combines TRBV13 with TRBJ2-5; D unclear. V was cut by 3 bases and J by 2 bases, with 10 bases left in between. The CDR3 covers 14 residues. The germline V gene has CDR1 PRHDT and CDR2 FYEKMQ (reference sequence). This CDR3 reads CASSFFRLQETQYF. DNA for the CDR3: TGTGCCAGCAGCTTCTTTCGACTTCAAGAGACCCAGTACTTC. Combining the CDR3 with reference TRBV13 and TRBJ2-5 gives the whole variable domain AAGVIQSPRHLIKEKRETATLKCYPIPRHDTVYWYQQGPGQDPQFLISFYEKMQSDKGSIPDRFSAQQFSDYHSELNMSSLELGDSALYFCASSFFRLQETQYFGPGTRLLVL.

The genes are TRBV19 and TRBJ2-7, with D perhaps TRBD1 (6 bases). Germline loops: CDR1 LNHDA, CDR2 SQIVND (reference sequence). Trimming removed 5 bases from V and 5 bases from J, with 13 bases in between. The CDR3 consists of 13 residues. As DNA, the CDR3 is TGTGCCAGTAGTGCGGGCCGGGACAACGAGCAGTACTTC. This codes for CASSAGRDNEQYF.

The CDR3 coding sequence is TGCGCCAGCAGCTTCTCTAGCGGTCGCACAGATACGCAGTATTTT. Translation gives CASSFSSGRTDTQYF. V gene TRBV5-1 combines with J gene TRBJ2-3, with 7 bases that match TRBD2. Germline lookup yields CDR1 SGHRS and CDR2 YFSETQ. The CDR3 totals 15 residues. With V trimmed by 2 bases and J by 1 base, 4 bases remained unmatched.

The chain recombines TRBV9 with TRBJ2-3; D is uncertain. The germline V gene encodes CDR1 SGDLS and CDR2 YYNGEE. The CDR3 consists of 14 residues. Deletions cut 0 bases from V and 6 bases from J, with 11 bases between. CDR3 sequence (DNA): TGTGCCAGCAGCGTAGATTGGGTCGGGGATACGCAGTATTTT. It is translated as CASSVDWVGDTQYF.

J is TRBJ1-2 and V is TRBV11-2; D not certain. Looked up from germline, CDR1 is SGHAT and CDR2 is FQNNGV. V was trimmed by 7 bases and J by 0 bases, leaving 15 bases between them. The CDR3 loop spans 15 amino acids. The CDR3 DNA follows: TGTGCCAGCACCCCACGGGAGCGGGCTAACTATGGCTACACCTTC. The encoded protein is CASTPRERANYGYTF.

J is TRBJ2-7 and V is TRBV10-3, with 9 nucleotides matching TRBD2. Germline CDR1 is ENHRY and CDR2 is SYGVKD. The CDR3 loop spans 15 amino acids. The trim removed 6 bases at V and 3 bases at J, leaving 9 bases unmatched. The CDR3 loop reads CAIRGVAGESYEQYF. CDR3 sequence (DNA): TGTGCCATCAGGGGAGTAGCGGGAGAAAGCTACGAGCAGTACTTC.

This chain connects TRBV2 to TRBJ2-3; a weak D match, TRBD2 (5 bases). Germline V gene sequence: CDR1 SNHLY, CDR2 FYNNEI. The CDR3 sequence is 14 residues long. V lost 2 bases and J lost 3, with 9 bases in between. DNA of the CDR3: TGTGCCAGCAGTGAACGGGGAAGGACAGATACGCAGTATTTT. Translating it yields CASSERGRTDTQYF. Together with reference TRBV2 and TRBJ2-3, the CDR3 gives the full variable domain: EPEVTQTPSHQVTQMGQEVILRCVPISNHLYFYWYRQILGQKVEFLVSFYNNEISEKSEIFDDQFSVERPDGSNFTLKIRSTKLEDSAMYFCASSERGRTDTQYFGPGTRLTVL.

This clone was picked up one time. This chain joins TRBV28 and TRBJ2-3, with D hard to call. Trimming shortened V by 6 bases and J by 6 bases, and 10 bases separated the two germline ends. The CDR3 totals 12 residues. CDR1 is MDHEN, CDR2 SYDVKM, per germline. CDR3 amino acids: CASSLTADTQYF. The DNA for the CDR3 is TGTGCCAGCAGCCTTACTGCTGATACGCAGTATTTT.

The count of this clone is one. This chain uses TRBV7-2 with TRBJ1-1, with 7 bases fitting TRBD1. Germline values: CDR1 SGHTA, CDR2 FQGNSA. Trimming cost V 8 bases and J 3 bases; bases outside gene matches: 6. The CDR3 is 13 amino acids. The CDR3 bases are TGTGCCAGCGGTAGACAGGGCTACACTGAAGCTTTCTTT. It specifies CASGRQGYTEAFF.

This chain uses TRBV12-3 or TRBV12-4 with TRBJ2-3; 11 bases agree with TRBD1. The CDR3 covers 13 residues. The V gene end was trimmed by 5 bases and the J gene end by 6 bases; junction bases not matched to a gene: 1. This CDR3 is CASSRDRGDTQYF. CDR3 sequence (DNA): TGTGCCAGCAGTCGGGACAGGGGGGATACGCAGTATTTT.

In DNA form, the CDR3 reads TGTGCCTGGAGTGTAGCGGGAGGAAGAAGCACAGATACGCAGTATTTT. Its protein product is CAWSVAGGRSTDTQYF. The gene calls are TRBV30 and TRBJ2-3, with TRBD2 identical over 9 bases. This CDR3 has 16 amino acids. The ends lost 0 bases at V and 0 bases at J; junction bases unmatched: 4. From germline, CDR1 is GTSNPN and CDR2 SVGIG (reference sequence).

The chain joins TRBV28 to TRBJ2-2; 7 positions agree with TRBD2. This CDR3 has 17 amino acids. V gave up 5 bases and J gave up 6 bases; unmatched junction bases: 15. Germline V gene data show CDR1 as MDHEN and CDR2 as SYDVKM. The CDR3 reads CASSLPFGREWAGELFF. As DNA, the CDR3 is TGTGCCAGCAGTCTCCCTTTCGGGCGGGAGTGGGCCGGGGAGCTGTTTTTT.

The CDR3 here is CASSVAGGADTQYF. The CDR3 DNA reads as TGTGCCAGCAGCGTAGCGGGGGGGGCAGATACGCAGTATTTT. The gene calls are TRBV9 and TRBJ2-3, with 8 bases identical to TRBD2. Germline V gives CDR1 SGDLS, CDR2 YYNGEE. The CDR3 length is 14 residues. Trimming removed 0 bases from V and 4 bases from J; junction bases left unmatched: 1.

DNA of the CDR3: TGTGCCAGCAGCCCAAGGCTTAGCGAAGAGACCCAGTACTTC. Translated, it gives CASSPRLSEETQYF. V usage is TRBV11-2 and J usage is TRBJ2-5; TRBD2 might be the D (5 bases). Germline assignment: CDR1 SGHAT and CDR2 FQNNGV. Trimming pared 5 bases from V and 3 bases from J, leaving 13 bases between. The CDR3 has 14 residues.

The chain recombines TRBV4-3 with TRBJ2-1; 7 bases are a match to TRBD2. CDR3 length: 18 amino acids. V trimming: 2 bases; J trimming: 8 bases; junction bases outside the gene matches: 18. Looked up from germline, CDR1 is LGHNA and CDR2 is YSLEER. CDR3 sequence: CASSQKLATIRLRDEQFF. DNA of the CDR3: TGCGCCAGCAGCCAAAAACTAGCGACTATACGCCTTCGGGATGAGCAGTTCTTC.

The chain employs TRBV24-1 and TRBJ2-3; D is perhaps TRBD2 (5 bases). Germline CDR1 and CDR2: KGHDR and SFDVKD. The CDR3 runs 13 residues. Trimming took 9 bases from V and 3 from J, leaving 12 bases between them. The CDR3 coding sequence is TGTGCCACCGCTCGTAGCGAAACAGATACGCAGTATTTT. Amino acids: CATARSETDTQYF.

The chain uses TRBV27 and TRBJ1-2; possibly TRBD1 for D (6 bases). CDR3 size: 15 residues. Germline assignment: CDR1 MNHEY and CDR2 SMNVEV (reference sequence). V lost 6 bases and J lost 0, with 14 bases in between. For the CDR3, the DNA is TGTGCCAGCAGAGGTCGGGGGGCCCCTAACTATGGCTACACCTTC. Amino acids: CASRGRGAPNYGYTF.

The CDR3 DNA is TGTGCCAGCAGTATTAGCGCCAACTACGAGCAGTACTTC. It specifies CASSISANYEQYF. The chain links TRBV7-2 to TRBJ2-7; D is perhaps TRBD2 (5 bases). Deletions cut 6 bases from V and 3 bases from J, with 12 bases between. The germline V gene has CDR1 SGHTA and CDR2 FQGNSA. This CDR3 spans 13 amino acids.

The chain uses TRBV7-9 and TRBJ1-1; D is possibly TRBD1 (5 bases). Germline assignment: CDR1 SEHNR and CDR2 FQNEAQ (reference sequence). Trimming shortened V by 3 bases and J by 6 bases, and 11 bases separated the two germline ends. The CDR3 has 13 amino acids. Written as DNA, the CDR3 is TGTGCCAGCAGCTTTGGGGGGAGGGCTGAAGCTTTCTTT. This encodes CASSFGGRAEAFF.

J is TRBJ1-1 and V is TRBV11-2, with no clear D. There are 15 residues in the CDR3. Trimming removed 2 bases from V and 0 bases from J, with 10 bases in between. The germline CDR1 and CDR2 sequences are SGHAT and FQNNGV. CDR3 DNA: TGTGCCAGCAGCTTACAGACATCCATGAACACTGAAGCTTTCTTT. Translation gives CASSLQTSMNTEAFF.